Listed below are T cell receptor beta chains from one sample, sequenced in a study of shared clonotypes between healthy human individuals. TCRdb's table, derived via immunoSEQ multiplex PCR, lists solely in-frame clones and lacks some. The sample includes 2 million to 2.5 million clones, under 95% of them seen just once. What was sequenced was naive CD4+ T cells from PBMCs. The receptors were gathered from a man between 18 and 35 years old in good health. Some clones in this sample may be carry-over from other donors' samples. Each CDR3 is given with its conserved first and last residue. A D gene is named only where the DNA matches it firmly. Clone size, where shown, is once, few, many, or a class for clones that have expanded.

clone_size	d_call	v_call	j_call	cdr3_nt	cdr3_aa
-	TRBD1	TRBV29-1	TRBJ2-7	TGCAGCGTTGCCGGGACAGTCACCTACGAGCAGTACTTC	CSVAGTVTYEQYF
-	-	TRBV5-4	TRBJ1-2	TGTGCCAGCAGCTTGCAGTCTGGTCCCGGGTATGGCTACACCTTC	CASSLQSGPGYGYTF
-	TRBD1	TRBV10-3	TRBJ2-7	TGTGCCATCAGTGAGGGACAGGGCCCCTCCTACGAGCAGTACTTC	CAISEGQGPSYEQYF
-	-	TRBV18	TRBJ2-1	TGTGCCAGCTCACCCGGGTCGTCCTATGAGCAGTTCTTC	CASSPGSSYEQFF
-	TRBD1	TRBV5-4	TRBJ2-7	TGTGCCAGCAGCTCGCCGGGACAGGGCCTCTACGAGCAGTACTTC	CASSSPGQGLYEQYF
-	TRBD1	TRBV2	TRBJ2-7	TGTGCCAGCAAACGACAGGGGGCCTTGTACGAGCAGTACTTC	CASKRQGALYEQYF
-	TRBD2	TRBV27	TRBJ2-2	TGTGCCAGTATGGGGACTAGCGGGAGGGCTTTCGCCGGGGAGCTGTTTTTT	CASMGTSGRAFAGELFF
-	TRBD1	TRBV28	TRBJ1-1	TGTGCCAGCACGGTAGTCAGGGGGCGCGGAACTGAAGCTTTCTTT	CASTVVRGRGTEAFF
few	-	TRBV11-2	TRBJ2-2	TGTGCCAGCAGCTTTTTGGGGTCCGGGGAGCTGTTTTTT	CASSFLGSGELFF
-	-	TRBV28	TRBJ2-1	TGTGCCAGCAGCCGAGGGACACTCAGCACCTACAATGAGCAGTTCTTC	CASSRGTLSTYNEQFF
-	-	TRBV4-1	TRBJ1-1	TGCGCCAGCAGCCAAGATGGCCGGTTGAACACTGAAGCTTTCTTT	CASSQDGRLNTEAFF
-	-	TRBV28	TRBJ2-3	TGTGCCAGCAGGTTCAGGGTCTCCACAGATACGCAGTATTTT	CASRFRVSTDTQYF
once	-	TRBV7-9	TRBJ2-7	TGTGCCAGCAGCCGGTGGGAAACAGCTCCCTACGAGCAGTACTTC	CASSRWETAPYEQYF
-	TRBD2	TRBV6-6	TRBJ2-1	TGTGCCAGCAGTTCAGAGCGGGAGGGGTACAATGAGCAGTTCTTC	CASSSEREGYNEQFF
-	TRBD2	TRBV2	TRBJ2-3	TGTGCCAGCACCTCTGGGGGAGGGGCGGATACGCAGTATTTT	CASTSGGGADTQYF
-	TRBD1	TRBV7-2	TRBJ2-5	TGTGCCAGCAGCCCACAGACAGGGGGAGAGACCCAGTACTTC	CASSPQTGGETQYF
-	-	TRBV6-5	TRBJ1-1	TGTGCCAGCAGTTACTCCGGGTACGGAGCGGACACTGAAGCTTTCTTT	CASSYSGYGADTEAFF
-	-	TRBV7-3	TRBJ2-1	TGTGCCAGCAGCCTCGTGTGGGGAGAGGTCGGTGAGCAGTTCTTC	CASSLVWGEVGEQFF
-	-	TRBV7-9	TRBJ1-1	TGTGCCAGCAGCTCCTCGGGGAACACTGAAGCTTTCTTT	CASSSSGNTEAFF
-	-	TRBV2	TRBJ2-7	TGTGCCAGCAGTGTCGAGGGGGGCCCCTACGAGCAGTACTTC	CASSVEGGPYEQYF
-	TRBD1	TRBV15	TRBJ1-2	TGTGCCACCAGCAGGGCCCAGGGGGCGCAAGGGGGCTACACCTTC	CATSRAQGAQGGYTF
once	-	TRBV2	TRBJ1-5	TGTGCCAGCAGTCTAGGAAGGGGTTGGGAGCCCCAGCATTTT	CASSLGRGWEPQHF
-	TRBD2	TRBV5-1	TRBJ2-2	TGCGCCAGCAGCTTTAAACTAGCGGTAAACACCGGGGAGCTGTTTTTT	CASSFKLAVNTGELFF
-	-	TRBV5-1	TRBJ2-2	TGCGCCAGCAGCCGTGATGGGACCTCAAATGGCGGGGAGCTGTTTTTT	CASSRDGTSNGGELFF
-	-	TRBV5-5	TRBJ2-7	TGTGCCAGCAGCTTGGTTGTGGGGATCACCTACGAGCAGTACTTC	CASSLVVGITYEQYF
-	TRBD1	TRBV19	TRBJ2-7	TGTGCCAGTAGTCACCGGGACAGGGGTTTCGAGCAGTACTTC	CASSHRDRGFEQYF
-	-	TRBV10-1	TRBJ2-7	TGCGCCAGCAGTGATCCAGGGCCACCCTACGAGCAGTACTTC	CASSDPGPPYEQYF
-	-	TRBV6-6	TRBJ2-7	TGTGCCAGCAGTTACGACTGGAGCTCCTACGAGCAGTACTTC	CASSYDWSSYEQYF
-	-	TRBV6-1	TRBJ1-2	TGTGCCAGCAGTCCTGGGCTCGGCGGCTACACCTTC	CASSPGLGGYTF
-	-	TRBV13	TRBJ2-5	TGTGCCAGCAGCTACCAAAGGGTGACCCAGTACTTC	CASSYQRVTQYF
-	-	TRBV27	TRBJ1-5	TGTGCCAGCAGTCGTACCACCGCCCCGGGGAGCGCCCAGCATTTT	CASSRTTAPGSAQHF
-	-	TRBV6-1	TRBJ2-3	TGTGCCAGCAGCCATTCTAGCACAGATACGCAGTATTTT	CASSHSSTDTQYF
-	TRBD1	TRBV7-3	TRBJ2-6	TGTGCCAGCAGCTTAATGGGACAGGGTTCTGGGGCCAACGTCCTGACTTTC	CASSLMGQGSGANVLTF
-	TRBD1	TRBV9	TRBJ2-1	TGTGCCAGCAGCGTAGTGGGGACAGCAGCCTACAATGAGCAGTTCTTC	CASSVVGTAAYNEQFF
once	-	TRBV7-3	TRBJ2-7	TGTGCCAGCAGCTTAACGGGTAGCGCACACCAGTATGAGCAGTACTTC	CASSLTGSAHQYEQYF
-	-	TRBV5-1	TRBJ2-2	TGCGCCAGCAGCTTCGCTTGGGCAGCGAACACCGGGGAGCTGTTTTTT	CASSFAWAANTGELFF
once	-	TRBV27	TRBJ1-2	TGTGCCAGCAGTCTAAGCGGAGGCTATGGCTACACCTTC	CASSLSGGYGYTF
-	-	TRBV4-3	TRBJ1-2	TGCGCCAGCAGCCAAGATTTGTGGGGACAATGGGCAGGTTCCTATGGCTACACCTTC	CASSQDLWGQWAGSYGYTF
-	-	TRBV25-1	TRBJ1-4	TGTGCCAGCAGTCATTTAGGAGTTGGGGAAAAACTGTTTTTT	CASSHLGVGEKLFF
-	-	TRBV11-2	TRBJ2-7	TGTGCCAGCAGGCGGCTCCCAGGAAACGAGCAGTACTTC	CASRRLPGNEQYF
-	TRBD2	TRBV7-9	TRBJ2-1	TGTGCCAGCAGCTTACGAGCGGGAGGCTCCTACAATGAGCAGTTCTTC	CASSLRAGGSYNEQFF
-	-	TRBV9	TRBJ1-3	TGTGCCAGCAGCGCAGGGGTGGGCTCTGGAAACACCATATATTTT	CASSAGVGSGNTIYF
-	-	TRBV7-8	TRBJ1-2	TGTGCCAGCAGCTTAGATGGCCCGGGAGGGTATGGCTACACCTTC	CASSLDGPGGYGYTF
-	-	TRBV21-1	TRBJ2-7	TGTGCCAGCAGCAAAGAAACAGGGCAATCCTACGAGCAGTACTTC	CASSKETGQSYEQYF
-	-	TRBV5-1	TRBJ2-5	TGCGCCAGCAGGACCGGGACGGGGAAAGAGACCCAGTACTTC	CASRTGTGKETQYF
-	TRBD1	TRBV18	TRBJ1-2	TGTGCCAGCTCTCCCCTTACAGGGGGCGAATTATCTGGCTACACCTTC	CASSPLTGGELSGYTF